The 30 T cell receptor beta chains given below trace back to one sample, sequenced in a study of CD8+CD57+ T cells in acquired aplastic anemia. Genomic DNA was employed as the template in profiling TCR beta VDJ and CDR3. TCRdb re-derived calls from the reads in MiXCR, one entry per CDR3 protein. The repertoire includes more than 250,000 distinct CDR3 sequences, 55% to 60% of them detected once, and approximately 8% sits in the top ten. The specimen sequenced was sorted CD4+, CD8+, or CD8+CD57+ T cells (not recorded which) from PBMCs. Receptor source: a human donor with severe aplastic anemia or a healthy control (not recorded which).

The chain joins TRBV24-1 to TRBJ1-4; TRBD1 agrees at 7 bases. J lost 7 bases, V lost 7 bases, and 11 bases had no gene match. CDR3 size: 15 residues. CDR1 and CDR2 from the germline V gene are KGHDR and SFDVKD. The CDR3 sequence: CATRCRGNGSEKLFF. For the CDR3, the DNA is TGTGCCACCAGGTGCAGGGGGAACGGATCTGAAAAACTGTTTTTT.

CDR3 sequence reads: CASGRSYGYTF. The CDR3 bases are TGTGCCAGCGGCCGGTCCTATGGCTACACCTTC. This chain connects TRBV2 to TRBJ1-2; D not certain. Germline V lookup: CDR1 SNHLY, CDR2 FYNNEI. The V and J ends lost 8 bases and 4 bases respectively, with 8 bases between them. This CDR3 comprises 11 residues.

This chain links TRBV5-1 with TRBJ2-7; perhaps TRBD1 as D (5 bases). The germline CDR1 and CDR2 sequences are SGHRS and YFSETQ. The V gene lost 4 bases and the J gene lost 6 bases, with 11 bases spanning the gap. The CDR3 runs to 12 residues. The chain's CDR3 is CASSQGGPEQYF. Written as DNA, the CDR3 is TGCGCCAGCAGCCAGGGTGGCCCCGAGCAGTACTTC. The full variable domain, with the rest looked up from reference TRBV5-1 and TRBJ2-7, is KAGVTQTPRYLIKTRGQQVTLSCSPISGHRSVSWYQQTPGQGLQFLFEYFSETQRNKGNFPGRFSGRQFSNSRSEMNVSTLELGDSALYLCASSQGGPEQYFGPGTRLTVT.

This clonotype was seen at least ten times. The chain links TRBV15 to TRBJ2-5, with TRBD2 identical over 11 bases. CDR3 length: 16 amino acids. CDR1 LNHNV and CDR2 YYDKDF come from the germline V gene (reference sequence). V was pared by 3 bases and J by 2 bases, with 5 bases of the junction left unmatched. The DNA for the CDR3 is TGTGCCACCAGCAGTCCGCTAGCGGGGGGTCAAGAGACCCAGTACTTC. This sequence encodes CATSSPLAGGQETQYF.

This clonotype occurred many times. This rearrangement joins TRBV6-5 to TRBJ1-1; 9 bases fit TRBD1. This CDR3 region has 15 residues. The germline V gene encodes CDR1 MNHEY and CDR2 SVGAGI. J was trimmed by 1 base and V by 3 bases; bases with no gene match: 3. The CDR3 loop reads CASSYLGQGNTEAFF. The CDR3 coding sequence is TGTGCCAGCAGTTATTTGGGACAGGGGAACACTGAAGCTTTCTTT.

This clonotype was detected only once. The chain carries TRBV10-3 and TRBJ1-1, with TRBD1 matching 8 bases. Germline loops: CDR1 ENHRY, CDR2 SYGVKD. This CDR3 is built from 16 residues. J lost 1 base, V lost 6 bases, and 10 bases had no gene match. DNA for the CDR3: TGTGCCATCAGCGGGACAGGCCGGGCATGGAACACTGAAGCTTTCTTT. Translation gives CAISGTGRAWNTEAFF.

The sample holds many counts of this clonotype. The rearrangement uses TRBV15 and TRBJ1-2; a weak D match, TRBD1 (6 bases). CDR3 length equals 14 residues. Germline CDR1 is LNHNV and CDR2 is YYDKDF (reference sequence). V lost 5 bases to trimming and J lost 3 bases, with 13 bases between them. The CDR3 loop is CATSGGGQYYGYTF. CDR3 nucleotide sequence: TGTGCCACCAGCGGAGGAGGACAGTACTATGGCTACACCTTC.

The genes are TRBV20-1 and TRBJ2-5; the match to TRBD2 covers 8 bases. V lost 3 bases, J lost 1 base, and 4 bases stayed unmatched. Looked up from germline, CDR1 is DFQATT and CDR2 is SNEGSKA (reference sequence). The CDR3 loop spans 14 amino acids. The CDR3 is CSARDGGAQETQYF. In DNA, the CDR3 is TGCAGTGCTAGGGACGGGGGGGCCCAAGAGACCCAGTACTTC.

V gene TRBV20-1 combines with J gene TRBJ2-1; no clear D gene. CDR3 length: 14 residues. CDR1 and CDR2 from the germline V gene are DFQATT and SNEGSKA (reference sequence). Trimming stripped 2 bases from V and 8 bases from J, with 16 bases between. The CDR3 is CSARTAFTPDEQFF. The CDR3 DNA is TGCAGTGCTAGAACCGCCTTTACGCCCGATGAGCAGTTCTTC.

The chain carries TRBV10-3 and TRBJ2-7; D may correspond to TRBD1 or TRBD2 (5 bases each). The germline V and J ends were trimmed by 3 bases and 2 bases, with 17 bases remaining between them. Germline V gene sequence: CDR1 ENHRY, CDR2 SYGVKD. The CDR3 is 16 amino acids. CDR3: CAISDKSRGRAYEQYF. DNA of the CDR3: TGTGCCATCAGTGATAAGTCTCGGGGCAGAGCCTACGAGCAGTACTTC.

This clonotype has at least ten counts. The genes are TRBV9 and TRBJ2-4; D may match TRBD1 or TRBD2 (7 bases each). The V and J ends lost 3 bases and 1 base respectively, with 20 bases between them. The germline CDR1 and CDR2 sequences are SGDLS and YYNGEE. The CDR3 contains 18 residues. CDR3 DNA sequence: TGTGCCAGCAGCGAGGGATTGACAGGGCGGGGGGCCAAAAACATTCAGTACTTC. Its protein is CASSEGLTGRGAKNIQYF.

This rearrangement joins TRBV20-1 to TRBJ1-1, with 7 nucleotides matching TRBD1. Looked up from germline, CDR1 is DFQATT and CDR2 is SNEGSKA (reference sequence). J gave up 7 bases and V 7 bases, and 9 bases lay outside the gene matches. This CDR3 is 12 amino acids long. CDR3 DNA sequence: TGCAGTGGACAGGGAGAGGATGGTGAAGCTTTCTTT. It codes for CSGQGEDGEAFF.

This clonotype was found many times. The V and J genes are TRBV12-3 or TRBV12-4 and TRBJ2-7; no firm D call. This CDR3 has 13 residues. V lost 2 bases and J 6 bases, leaving 11 bases between the germline ends. CDR3 amino acids: CASSLIGQAEQYF. The DNA of the CDR3 is TGTGCCAGCAGTTTAATAGGGCAGGCCGAGCAGTACTTC.

This clonotype was observed once. This chain joins TRBV2 and TRBJ2-7, with D maybe TRBD2 (5 bases). V gave up 7 bases and J gave up 1 base, with 11 bases separating them. The CDR3 extends over 13 amino acids. Per germline, CDR1 SNHLY and CDR2 FYNNEI. This CDR3 reads CASKRGDSYEQYF. In DNA, the CDR3 is TGTGCCAGCAAACGGGGAGATTCCTACGAGCAGTACTTC.

This chain uses TRBV2 with TRBJ1-2, with TRBD1 matching over 9 bases. The CDR3 contains 16 residues. Germline CDR1 is SNHLY and CDR2 is FYNNEI. The V gene end was trimmed by 0 bases and the J gene end by 6 bases; junction bases not matched to a gene: 8. The CDR3 nucleotides are TGTGCCAGCAGTGAAGCAGGGACAGGGTGGAGGGATGGCTACACCTTC. Protein product: CASSEAGTGWRDGYTF.

This chain links TRBV25-1 with TRBJ1-1; weak D call: TRBD1 (6 bases). V lost 7 bases and J lost 5, with 11 bases in between. The CDR3 sequence is 12 residues long. The V gene's germline CDR1 is MGHDK and CDR2 SYGVNS. The CDR3 loop is CASTRGETEAFF. Here the CDR3 DNA reads TGTGCCAGCACCAGGGGTGAGACTGAAGCTTTCTTT.

Remarks on this clonotype: A much more abundant neighbour one base away suggests this may be a read error. The V and J genes are TRBV19 and TRBJ1-4; TRBD1 is a possible D gene (6 bases). Germline assignment: CDR1 LNHDA and CDR2 SQIVND (reference sequence). The CDR3 is 14 amino acids. In DNA form, the CDR3 reads TGTGGAACAGGGCTATCCGGGGCTAATGAAAAACTGGTTTTT. Translation gives CGTGLSGANEKLVF.

This chain connects TRBV20-1 to TRBJ2-7; 12 bases fit TRBD2. The CDR3 length is 14 residues. The germline V gene has CDR1 DFQATT and CDR2 SNEGSKA (reference sequence). The junction had 7 bases not matched to a gene; V was cut back by 4 bases and J by 6 bases. For the CDR3, the DNA is TGCAGTGCTATGACTAGCGGGAGTTCGGGCGAGCAGTACTTC. Translated, it gives CSAMTSGSSGEQYF.

V gene TRBV7-9 combines with J gene TRBJ2-3; the D gene is possibly TRBD1 (6 bases). The germline V and J ends were trimmed by 5 bases and 5 bases, with 20 bases remaining between them. The CDR3 consists of 16 residues. Germline V gene sequence: CDR1 SEHNR, CDR2 FQNEAQ (reference sequence). The CDR3 region is CASSPYGQPTGDTQYF. DNA for the CDR3: TGTGCCAGCAGCCCATACGGACAGCCGACTGGAGATACGCAGTATTTT.

The V and J genes are TRBV20-1 and TRBJ2-3; D is unclear. This CDR3 is 14 amino acids long. The germline V and J ends were trimmed by 6 bases and 0 bases, with 13 bases remaining between them. Germline V gene data show CDR1 as DFQATT and CDR2 as SNEGSKA (reference sequence). The CDR3 coding sequence is TGCAGTGCCAGAACGGCAGTAAGCACAGATACGCAGTATTTT. It encodes CSARTAVSTDTQYF.

The V and J genes are TRBV6-5 and TRBJ1-2; 7 positions match TRBD1. V shed 6 bases, J shed 5 bases, and the junction held 6 bases outside the gene matches. This CDR3 has 13 amino acids. Germline assignment: CDR1 MNHEY and CDR2 SVGAGI. The CDR3 here is CASRVTGRYGYTF. CDR3 nucleotides: TGTGCCAGCAGAGTGACAGGGCGGTATGGCTACACCTTC.

This clonotype was picked up a small number of times. The rearrangement joins TRBV7-3 to TRBJ2-7, with D perhaps matching TRBD1 (5 bases). V shed 10 bases and J shed 0 bases, with 16 bases lying between them. CDR1 and CDR2 from the germline V gene are SGHTA and FQGTGA. This CDR3 region has 14 residues. CDR3 in amino acids: CAISETATSYEQYF. DNA of the CDR3: TGTGCCATCAGTGAGACAGCGACCTCCTACGAGCAGTACTTC. The full variable domain, with the rest looked up from reference TRBV7-3 and TRBJ2-7, is GAGVSQTPSNKVTEKGKYVELRCDPISGHTALYWYRQSLGQGPEFLIYFQGTGAADDSGLPNDRFFAVRPEGSVSTLKIQRTERGDSAVYLCAISETATSYEQYFGPGTRLTVT.

As DNA, the CDR3 is TGTGCCAGCAGCCAGACTAGCGGGAGGAACACCGGGGAGCTGTTTTTT. As protein: CASSQTSGRNTGELFF. This chain uses TRBV7-9 with TRBJ2-2; 12 bases map to TRBD2. Germline assignment: CDR1 SEHNR and CDR2 FQNEAQ (reference sequence). The CDR3 loop spans 16 amino acids. Germline trimming cut 5 bases from V and 1 base from J; bases unmatched to any gene: 2.

This clonotype was detected a few times. The chain joins TRBV29-1 to TRBJ1-1, with TRBD1 matching 8 bases. Germline loops: CDR1 SQVTM, CDR2 ANQGSEA. The CDR3 runs 10 residues. V lost 4 bases and J lost 8; bases outside the gene matches: 0. The CDR3 DNA is TGCAGCGTTGGGACAGGGGAAGCTTTCTTT. This translates into CSVGTGEAFF.

The chain uses TRBV6-6 and TRBJ1-3, with 7 bases lining up with TRBD1. The length of the CDR3 is 16 residues. J gave up 6 bases and V 6 bases, and 14 bases lay outside the gene matches. Germline CDR1 MNHNY, CDR2 SVGAGI (reference sequence). The CDR3 bases are TGTGCCAGCAGCCTAGCAGATAACAGGGGTTCAAACACCATATATTTT. Amino acids: CASSLADNRGSNTIYF.

This clonotype appeared once. This chain's CDR3 is CASSAPEGDTQYF. The CDR3 DNA reads as TGTGCCAGCAGTGCGCCGGAGGGGGATACGCAGTATTTT. The chain carries TRBV25-1 and TRBJ2-3; D possibly corresponds to TRBD2 (6 bases). CDR3 length: 13 residues. V shed 4 bases and J shed 6 bases, with 11 bases lying between them. CDR1 is MGHDK and CDR2 is SYGVNS in the germline V gene. The variable domain in full, with the rest retrieved from reference TRBV25-1 and TRBJ2-3, is EADIYQTPRYLVIGTGKKITLECSQTMGHDKMYWYQQDPGMELHLIHYSYGVNSTEKGDLSSESTVSRIRTEHFPLTLESARPSHTSQYLCASSAPEGDTQYFGPGTRLTVL.

This clonotype was found many times. The chain is built from TRBV7-3 and TRBJ2-5; 8 bases are shared with TRBD1. J gave up 4 bases and V 6 bases, and 4 bases lay outside the gene matches. There are 13 residues in the CDR3. The germline V gene has CDR1 SGHTA and CDR2 FQGTGA. CDR3: CASSRGQGETQYF. The CDR3 nucleotides are TGTGCCAGCAGTCGAGGACAGGGAGAGACCCAGTACTTC.

The J gene is TRBJ2-7, the V gene TRBV20-1; TRBD2 aligns across 9 bases. V trimming: 1 base; J trimming: 10 bases; junction bases outside the gene matches: 2. Germline V gene sequence: CDR1 DFQATT, CDR2 SNEGSKA (reference sequence). The CDR3 has 11 residues. This CDR3 reads CSARVAGDQYF. Here the CDR3 DNA reads TGCAGTGCTAGAGTAGCGGGGGACCAGTACTTC.

This clonotype was counted ten times or more. The chain couples TRBV24-1 to TRBJ2-1; D is unclear. V lost 9 bases to trimming and J lost 10 bases, with 15 bases between them. CDR3 size: 12 residues. Germline CDR1 is KGHDR and CDR2 is SFDVKD. CDR3 DNA sequence: TGTGCCACCGACGACAAAATCGGGGAGCAGTTCTTC. Translating gives CATDDKIGEQFF.

The chain employs TRBV7-7 and TRBJ2-2; D tentatively fits TRBD1 or TRBD2 (6 bases each). Looked up from germline, CDR1 is SSHAT and CDR2 is FNYEAQ (reference sequence). Trimming left V 1 base short and J 4 bases short, with 10 bases between. The CDR3 is 15 amino acids. The CDR3 protein is CASSLVGGGTGELFF. CDR3 in DNA: TGTGCCAGCAGCTTAGTCGGAGGGGGCACCGGGGAGCTGTTTTTT.